This T cell receptor (beta chain) was recovered during a study of beta chain features in type 1 diabetes. The wider study: Sorted cells examined across all samples numbered 85 million to 130 million.

Findings of the study overall: All four CD4+ subsets of Type 1 diabetes patients contained TCRB CDR3s that were moderately but significantly shorter. Reduced insertions and increased deletions marked VDJ junctions in type 1 diabetes patients. The cDNA sequencing approach could over-represent high-TCR-expressing cells.

V lost 0 bases and J lost 2, with 11 bases in between. Germline V gives CDR1 SGHRS, CDR2 YFSETQ. CDR3 length: 16 residues. Investigators reverse transcribed all isolated RNA, so they sequenced expressed TCRB transcripts. Using immunoSEQ multiplex PCR, the repertoire was profiled, and TCRdb retains in-frame clones only, with some absent. The sample carries 120,000 to 150,000 clones, 13% recorded once. This clone was seen a handful of times. The antigen is undetermined. The receptor was derived from a man younger than 35 with type 1 diabetes. The chain has TRBV5-1 and TRBJ2-2; no clear D. Sample: central memory CD4+ T cells from blood. The CDR3 loop is CASSLVVDRNTGELFF. CDR3 in DNA: TGCGCCAGCAGCTTGGTAGTTGATCGCAACACCGGGGAGCTGTTTTTT.